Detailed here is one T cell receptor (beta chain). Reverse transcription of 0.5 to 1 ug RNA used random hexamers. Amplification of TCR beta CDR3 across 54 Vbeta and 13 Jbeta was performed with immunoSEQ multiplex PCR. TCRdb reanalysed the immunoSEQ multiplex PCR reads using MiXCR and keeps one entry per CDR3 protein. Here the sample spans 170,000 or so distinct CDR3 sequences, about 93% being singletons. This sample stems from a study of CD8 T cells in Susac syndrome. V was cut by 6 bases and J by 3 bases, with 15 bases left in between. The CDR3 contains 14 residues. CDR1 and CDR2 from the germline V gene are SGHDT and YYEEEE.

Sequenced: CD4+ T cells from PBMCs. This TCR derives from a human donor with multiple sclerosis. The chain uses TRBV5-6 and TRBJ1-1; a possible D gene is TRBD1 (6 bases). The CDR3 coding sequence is TGTGCCAGCAATTACGACAGGAGGGACACTGAAGCTTTCTTT. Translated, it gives CASNYDRRDTEAFF.